The clone carrying this T cell receptor beta chain was found many times. V lost 8 bases to trimming and J lost 0 bases, with 21 bases between them. Germline CDR1 reads MNHNS; CDR2 reads SASEGT. This CDR3 has 17 residues. MiXCR, run by TCRdb on the 5' RACE reads, gives a single entry per CDR3 protein. Among about 40,000 distinct CDR3 sequences listed, approximately 17% were seen once. Sequencing used naive CD4+ T cells sorted from a lymph node. Subset noted: naive CD4+ T cells, CD4+CD45RA+CD25-. The clonotype originates from a female donor with breast cancer. The V and J genes are TRBV6-1 and TRBJ2-3, with a weak D call TRBD2 (5 bases). This chain's CDR3 is CASSGEGLVLSTDTQYF. The CDR3 DNA reads as TGTGCCAGCTCAGGAGAAGGACTCGTGTTGAGCACAGATACGCAGTATTTT.